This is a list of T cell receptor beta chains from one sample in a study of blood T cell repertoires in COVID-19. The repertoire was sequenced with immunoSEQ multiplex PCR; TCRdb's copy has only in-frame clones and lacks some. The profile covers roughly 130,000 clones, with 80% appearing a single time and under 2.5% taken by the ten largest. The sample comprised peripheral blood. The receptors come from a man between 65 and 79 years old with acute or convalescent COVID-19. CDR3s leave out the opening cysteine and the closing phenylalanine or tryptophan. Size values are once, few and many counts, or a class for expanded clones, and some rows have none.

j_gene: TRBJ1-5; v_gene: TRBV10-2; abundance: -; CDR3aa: ASSSQENQPQH
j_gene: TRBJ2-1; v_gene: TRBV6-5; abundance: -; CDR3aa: ASRGNRVSDEQF
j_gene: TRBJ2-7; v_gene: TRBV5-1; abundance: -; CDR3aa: ASSPGIRYEQY
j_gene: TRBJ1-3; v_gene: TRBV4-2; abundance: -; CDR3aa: ASSQGPGQGGIGNTIY
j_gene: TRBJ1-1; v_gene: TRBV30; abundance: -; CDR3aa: AWSVKKTGGANTEAF
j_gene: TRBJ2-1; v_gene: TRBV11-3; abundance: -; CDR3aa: ASSLTADYLNEQF
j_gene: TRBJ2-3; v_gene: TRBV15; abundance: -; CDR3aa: ATSRAGGADTQY
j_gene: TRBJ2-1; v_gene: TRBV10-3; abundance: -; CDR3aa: AISHGLAGGTEQF
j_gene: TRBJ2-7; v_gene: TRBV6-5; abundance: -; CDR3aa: ASTPGTGYYEQY
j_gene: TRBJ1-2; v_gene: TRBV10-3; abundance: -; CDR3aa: AISESTGYGYT
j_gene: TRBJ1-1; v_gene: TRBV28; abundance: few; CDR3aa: ASSIVQGFTEAF
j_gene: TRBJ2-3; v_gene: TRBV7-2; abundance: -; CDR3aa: ASSSTVGGGHRGTDTQY
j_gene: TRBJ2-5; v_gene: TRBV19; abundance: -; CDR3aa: ASRDRGWETQY
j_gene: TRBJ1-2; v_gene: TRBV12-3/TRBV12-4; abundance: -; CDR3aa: ASSLSGDYGYT
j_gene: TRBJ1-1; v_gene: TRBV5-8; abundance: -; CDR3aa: ASSGGALNTEAF